This TCR beta chain was sequenced during a study of CD8+ T cells in alopecia areata. Treatment specified: oral pan-JAK inhibitor, 5-10 mg twice daily. Sequencing relied on a cDNA template that was reverse transcribed from extracted RNA. The protocol was immunoSEQ multiplex PCR, while the TCRdb copy is restricted to in-frame clones and leaves out a portion. The sample gives under 350,000 clones, roughly 60% of which show up once; under 2% is in the top ten. General observations from the study: Patients displayed less clarity in TCR sharing than mice, a finding possibly related to HLA.

There are a few counts of this clone. As yet, its antigen is unknown. An end of the junction does not agree with germline; a read error may underlie this. CDR1 and CDR2 (germline): SSHAT, FNYEAQ (reference sequence). CDR3 size: 15 residues. This sequence joins TRBV7-7 and TRBJ2-5; D may be TRBD1 or TRBD2 (5 bases each). Sequences were derived from CD4+ T cells sorted from blood, sampled at week 24, from a patient treated with tofacitinib. The receptor's source is a human donor with alopecia areata. The CDR3 coding sequence is TGTGCTAGCAGCCCAATGGGGGATAGCAGCCAGACCCAGTACTTC. Amino acids: CASSPMGDSSQTQYF.